This section outlines one TCR beta chain sequence together with its context. Germline V gene data show CDR1 as ENHRY and CDR2 as SYGVKD. The V gene end was trimmed by 4 bases and the J gene end by 6 bases; junction bases not matched to a gene: 10. The CDR3 totals 15 residues. The data belong to a study of T cell repertoires in cytomegalovirus infection. From the reads, TCRdb called clonotypes with MiXCR, one entry per CDR3 protein. In the table there are roughly 150,000 distinct CDR3 sequences, around a quarter of which are singletons. The rearrangement uses TRBV10-3 and TRBJ1-1; 8 bases are shared with TRBD1. The TCR originated in a human donor in good health (CMV status not recorded). Some clones in this sample may be carry-over from other donors' samples. The sequencing input was PBMCs. The CDR3 sequence is CAISAPDRVRAEAFF. In nucleotides, the CDR3 is TGTGCCATCAGTGCCCCGGACAGGGTGCGGGCTGAAGCTTTCTTT.